A single sample is the source of the 11 T cell receptor beta chains below, sequenced in a study of blood T cell repertoires in COVID-19. The repertoire was sequenced with immunoSEQ multiplex PCR; TCRdb's copy has only in-frame clones and lacks some. The top ten hold around 2.5% of the sample, which has a few hundred thousand clones, 85% seen once. Input material: PBMCs or T cells enriched from blood (not recorded which). The receptors derive from a woman between 45 and 65 years old who had recovered from COVID-19.

The chain joins TRBV28 to TRBJ1-1; D unclear. Germline assignment: CDR1 MDHEN and CDR2 SYDVKM. V lost 5 bases to trimming and J lost 4 bases, with 17 bases between them. The CDR3 runs to 15 residues. The CDR3 here is CASSPPGFDFTEAFF. The CDR3 DNA is TGTGCCAGCAGTCCCCCCGGGTTTGATTTCACTGAAGCTTTCTTT.

The V call is TRBV12-3 or TRBV12-4, the J call TRBJ1-2; D is undetermined. Trimming took 5 bases from V and 5 from J, leaving 9 bases between them. This CDR3 contains 12 residues. DNA for the CDR3: TGTGCCAGCAGTCTTCGACAATATGGCTACACCTTC. As protein: CASSLRQYGYTF.

This rearrangement joins TRBV7-2 to TRBJ1-4; D call uncertain. Trimming took 5 bases from V and 4 from J, leaving 17 bases between them. Germline V gives CDR1 SGHTA, CDR2 FQGNSA. CDR3 length: 16 residues. In DNA, the CDR3 is TGTGCCAGCAGCCTTGATGCGGAGATGGGTAATGAAAAACTGTTTTTT. Translation: CASSLDAEMGNEKLFF. Together with reference TRBV7-2 and TRBJ1-4, the CDR3 gives the full variable domain: GAGVSQSPSNKVTEKGKDVELRCDPISGHTALYWYRQSLGQGLEFLIYFQGNSAPDKSGLPSDRFSAERTGGSVSTLTIQRTQQEDSAVYLCASSLDAEMGNEKLFFGSGTQLSVL.

The chain carries TRBV24-1 and TRBJ1-6; 7 bases match TRBD1. V shed 3 bases, J shed 8 bases, and the junction held 9 bases outside the gene matches. Germline values: CDR1 KGHDR, CDR2 SFDVKD. The length of the CDR3 is 16 residues. Here the CDR3 reads CATSDTLGDRDSPLHF. Written as DNA, the CDR3 is TGTGCCACCAGTGATACCCTCGGGGACAGAGATTCACCCCTCCACTTT.

V usage is TRBV7-9 and J usage is TRBJ2-1, with D uncertain. The CDR3 runs 16 residues. Germline V gene data show CDR1 as SEHNR and CDR2 as FQNEAQ (reference sequence). The V and J ends lost 5 bases and 8 bases respectively, with 22 bases between them. The CDR3 spells CASSILRIPEVDEQFF. CDR3 bases: TGTGCCAGCAGCATACTACGGATCCCCGAGGTGGATGAGCAGTTCTTC.

This clone was detected only a few times. The rearrangement joins TRBV11-2 to TRBJ2-7, with D perhaps matching TRBD2 (6 bases). The CDR3 runs to 14 residues. V was clipped by 5 bases and J by 6 bases, with 17 bases between them. From germline, CDR1 is SGHAT and CDR2 FQNNGV. In DNA, the CDR3 is TGTGCCAGCAGCCCCCACGCGGGGTATACCGAGCAGTACTTC. It translates to CASSPHAGYTEQYF.

The CDR3 loop reads CASSPRDSGYTF. CDR3 nucleotide sequence: TGCGCCAGCAGCCCCAGGGATTCCGGCTACACCTTC. The chain carries TRBV5-1 and TRBJ1-2, with D possibly matching TRBD1 (5 bases). V lost 4 bases and J 8 bases, leaving 12 bases between the germline ends. This CDR3 comprises 12 residues. Germline CDR1 is SGHRS and CDR2 is YFSETQ.

The rearrangement joins TRBV3-1 (or the pseudogene TRBV3-2) to TRBJ2-3; 7 positions agree with TRBD1. The ends lost 3 bases at V and 1 base at J; junction bases unmatched: 4. Germline V gene sequence: CDR1 LGHDT, CDR2 YNNKEL (reference sequence). The CDR3 runs 15 residues. The CDR3 loop is CASSHNDRGTDTQYF. The DNA of the CDR3 is TGTGCCAGCAGCCATAACGACAGGGGCACAGATACGCAGTATTTT.

This clone was seen once. This rearrangement joins TRBV11-2 to TRBJ1-2, with no clear D. The CDR3 contains 15 residues. V was trimmed by 1 base and J by 0 bases, leaving 9 bases between them. The germline gives CDR1 SGHAT, CDR2 FQNNGV. The DNA for the CDR3 is TGTGCCAGCAGCTTAGGACGGGATGCTAACTATGGCTACACCTTC. Amino acid sequence: CASSLGRDANYGYTF.

The J gene is TRBJ1-5, the V gene TRBV28, with D uncertain. This CDR3 contains 15 residues. CDR1 and CDR2 from the germline V gene are MDHEN and SYDVKM. V was cut by 2 bases and J by 0 bases, with 8 bases left in between. The CDR3 region is CASSLTEDSNQPQHF. DNA for the CDR3: TGTGCCAGCAGTTTAACCGAGGATAGCAATCAGCCCCAGCATTTT.

The rearrangement joins TRBV5-4 to TRBJ2-5, with 12 bases aligning to TRBD1. V lost 1 base and J lost 2; bases outside the gene matches: 6. CDR3 length equals 17 residues. Germline V gene data show CDR1 as SGHNT and CDR2 as YYREEE (reference sequence). This CDR3 is CASSLFRGQGAQETQYF. For the CDR3, the DNA is TGTGCCAGCAGCTTGTTTCGGGGACAGGGGGCTCAAGAGACCCAGTACTTC.